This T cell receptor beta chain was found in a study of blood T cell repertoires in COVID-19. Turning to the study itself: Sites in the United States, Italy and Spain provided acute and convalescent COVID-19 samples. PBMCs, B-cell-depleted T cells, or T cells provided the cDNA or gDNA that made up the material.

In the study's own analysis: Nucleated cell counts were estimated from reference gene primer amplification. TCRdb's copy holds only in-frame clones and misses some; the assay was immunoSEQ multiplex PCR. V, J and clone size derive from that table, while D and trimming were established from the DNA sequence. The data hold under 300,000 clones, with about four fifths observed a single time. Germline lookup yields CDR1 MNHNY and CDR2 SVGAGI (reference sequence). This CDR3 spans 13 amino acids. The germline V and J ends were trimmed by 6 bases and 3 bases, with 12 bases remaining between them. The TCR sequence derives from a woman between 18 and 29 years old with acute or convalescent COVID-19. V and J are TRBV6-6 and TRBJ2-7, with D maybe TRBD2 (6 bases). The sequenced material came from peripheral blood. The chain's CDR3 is CASSQDYYYEQYF. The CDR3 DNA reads TGTGCCAGCAGCCAGGACTATTACTACGAGCAGTACTTC.